These T cell receptor beta chains were read from a single sample in a study of T-cell reconstitution after alpha-beta-depleted transplantation in children. TCRdb processed the PCR reads anew with MiXCR; each CDR3 protein has one entry. The sample records 600,000 to 800,000 distinct CDR3 sequences, around 13% being singletons. The material sequenced was PBMCs, taken before TCRalphabeta/CD19-depleted stem cell transplant. The receptors were gathered from a girl between 2 and 10 years old with congenital amegakaryocytic thrombocytopenia, due to receive a stem cell transplant. CDR3s include the opening cysteine and the closing phenylalanine or tryptophan. The order of the fields is D gene, clone size, J gene, V gene, CDR3 DNA, CDR3 protein. D genes are given only for firm matches. For some rows the clone size is stated as once, few or many, or as a class when expanded; others skip it.

>-|-|TRBJ2-1|TRBV4-1
TGCGCCAGCAGCCAAGAAGGCAGGATTGAGCAGTTCTTC
CASSQEGRIEQFF
>-|many|TRBJ1-2|TRBV7-2
TGTGCCAGCAGCTTTTTTACTGGGGAGGGCTACACCTTC
CASSFFTGEGYTF
>-|-|TRBJ2-7|TRBV9
TGTGCCAGCAGCGTAGACGGAGGGCCCTCCTACGAGCAGTACTTC
CASSVDGGPSYEQYF
>-|-|TRBJ1-2|TRBV7-8
TGTGCCAGCACCCAACTTGGGGCCGGGGCTAACTATGGCTACACCTTC
CASTQLGAGANYGYTF
>-|-|TRBJ2-5|TRBV11-2
TGTGCCAGCAGCTTAGGGGGAGACTGGGGACCCCTTAACCAAGAGACCCAGTACTTC
CASSLGGDWGPLNQETQYF
>TRBD2|-|TRBJ2-5|TRBV29-1
TGCAGCGTTGTTCGTCTAGCGGGAAAGGAGACCCAGTACTTC
CSVVRLAGKETQYF
>TRBD1|-|TRBJ2-2|TRBV5-1
TGCGCCAGCAGCTTGCTCGGACAGGGTATAACCGGGGAGCTGTTTTTT
CASSLLGQGITGELFF
>-|-|TRBJ2-5|TRBV19
TGTGCCAGTAGTATAGTCGACTCAGAGACCCAGTACTTC
CASSIVDSETQYF
>TRBD2|few|TRBJ2-1|TRBV11-2
TGTGCCAGCAGCTTAAGCGGGAGGGGGTACAATGAGCAGTTCTTC
CASSLSGRGYNEQFF
>TRBD2|-|TRBJ2-1|TRBV4-1
TGCGCCAGCAGCTCTTCTCTAGCGGGAGGGCACTACAATGAGCAGTTCTTC
CASSSSLAGGHYNEQFF
>TRBD1|-|TRBJ2-5|TRBV5-1
TGCGCCAGCAGCCCAGACAGGGGCGCACAAGAGACCCAGTACTTC
CASSPDRGAQETQYF
>-|-|TRBJ2-4|TRBV18
TGTGCCAGTTCCACACACTCCGGGGACATTCAGTACTTC
CASSTHSGDIQYF
>-|-|TRBJ1-2|TRBV7-9
TGTGCCAGCAGCGACGACAGGACTGTCGTTCTTAACACCTTC
CASSDDRTVVLNTF
>TRBD2|many|TRBJ2-1|TRBV20-1
TGCAATGCACCGGGGGGCAATGAGCAGTTCTTC
CNAPGGNEQFF
>TRBD1|many|TRBJ2-7|TRBV28
TGTGCCACCCACAGGGGCCTCTCCTACGAGCAGTACTTC
CATHRGLSYEQYF
>TRBD2|few|TRBJ2-2|TRBV20-1
TGCAGTGCTAGGGGTAGCGGGAGCACCGGGGAGCTGTTTTTT
CSARGSGSTGELFF
>-|many|TRBJ2-5|TRBV10-3
TGTGCCATCAGTGCAAACGTTCACGACGGAGAGACCCAGTACTTC
CAISANVHDGETQYF
>-|-|TRBJ1-4|TRBV5-1
TGCGCCAGCAGCCGGTCGGGTGAGGGTGAAAAACTGTTTTTT
CASSRSGEGEKLFF
>-|many|TRBJ2-1|TRBV5-1
TGCGCCAGCAGCGGTGATAACAGGGCCTACAATGAGCAGTTCTTC
CASSGDNRAYNEQFF
>-|many|TRBJ2-7|TRBV3-1
TGTGCCAGCAGCCAAGTGGGCGGATTCCACGAGCAGTACTTC
CASSQVGGFHEQYF
>TRBD1|many|TRBJ2-3|TRBV7-9
TGTGCCAGCAGCCGTTCCGGGACAGGGGTGGATACGCAGTATTTT
CASSRSGTGVDTQYF
>-|many|TRBJ2-3|TRBV5-1
TGCGCCAGCAGCTCTCTCGGACAGGATACGCAGTATTTT
CASSSLGQDTQYF
>-|few|TRBJ2-5|TRBV5-5
TGTGCCAGCAGTTCTATCACAGGTGAAGAGACCCAGTACTTC
CASSSITGEETQYF
>TRBD2|few|TRBJ2-3|TRBV6-5
TGTGCCAGCAGTTACTCCCTAGCGGGAGGGCCCGCAGATACGCAGTATTTT
CASSYSLAGGPADTQYF
>-|-|TRBJ2-2|TRBV7-3
TGTGCCAGCAGCCCGAACCTGGCCGGGGAGCTGTTTTTT
CASSPNLAGELFF
>-|many|TRBJ2-1|TRBV2
TGTGCCAGCAGTGAGGTGGCAACCGTCAATGAGCAGTTCTTC
CASSEVATVNEQFF
>TRBD2|-|TRBJ2-1|TRBV5-1
TGCGCCAGCAGCACGCGGACTAGCGGGAAAGGGTCCTACAATGAGCAGTTCTTC
CASSTRTSGKGSYNEQFF
>TRBD2|many|TRBJ2-1|TRBV6-4
TGTGCCAGCAGTCAGCGGGAGAACAATGAGCAGTTCTTC
CASSQRENNEQFF
>TRBD2|-|TRBJ2-1|TRBV30
TGTGCCTGGAGTGTGGCAGCGGGAAGGAATGAGCAGTTCTTC
CAWSVAAGRNEQFF
>TRBD1|many|TRBJ2-6|TRBV5-1
TGCGCCAGCACCCCGGGACAGTTCTCTGGGGCCAACGTCCTGACTTTC
CASTPGQFSGANVLTF
>-|many|TRBJ2-1|TRBV7-9
TGTGCCAGCAGCTTAGGTGTATACAGGGCCTACAATGAGCAGTTCTTC
CASSLGVYRAYNEQFF